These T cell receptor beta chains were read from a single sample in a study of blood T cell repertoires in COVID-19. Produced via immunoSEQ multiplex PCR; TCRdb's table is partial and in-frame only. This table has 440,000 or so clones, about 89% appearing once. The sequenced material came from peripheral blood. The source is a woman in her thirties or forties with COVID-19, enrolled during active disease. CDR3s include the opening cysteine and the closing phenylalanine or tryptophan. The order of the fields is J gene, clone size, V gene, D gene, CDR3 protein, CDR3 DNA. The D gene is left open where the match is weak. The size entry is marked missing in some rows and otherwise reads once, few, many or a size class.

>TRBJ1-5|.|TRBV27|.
CASTSKPDQPQHF
TGTGCCAGCACCTCGAAACCAGATCAGCCCCAGCATTTT
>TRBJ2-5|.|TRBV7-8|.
CAGKTEYDQETQYF
TGTGCCGGAAAGACAGAGTACGACCAAGAGACCCAGTACTTC
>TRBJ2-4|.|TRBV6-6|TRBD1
CASSSIPGTGNIQYF
TGTGCCAGCAGTTCGATTCCCGGGACAGGGAACATTCAGTACTTC
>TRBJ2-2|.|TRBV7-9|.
CASRQENTGELFF
TGTGCCAGCAGACAGGAGAACACCGGGGAGCTGTTTTTT
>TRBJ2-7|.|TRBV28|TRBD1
CASSRTGLQSEYEQYF
TGTGCCAGCAGTAGGACAGGGCTTCAATCCGAATACGAGCAGTACTTC
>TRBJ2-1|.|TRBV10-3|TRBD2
CATLGLAGELYNEQFF
TGTGCCACCCTCGGACTAGCGGGAGAATTATACAATGAGCAGTTCTTC
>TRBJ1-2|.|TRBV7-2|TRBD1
CASSSFQGEKGYTF
TGTGCCAGCAGCTCCTTCCAGGGGGAGAAGGGCTACACCTTC
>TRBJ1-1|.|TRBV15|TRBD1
CATSRGPGQVTDEAFF
TGTGCCACCAGCAGAGGTCCGGGACAGGTGACAGATGAAGCTTTCTTT
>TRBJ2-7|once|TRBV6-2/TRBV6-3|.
CASSSQGYEQYF
TGTGCCAGCAGTTCACAGGGTTACGAGCAGTACTTC
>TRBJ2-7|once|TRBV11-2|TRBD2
CASSNPRREGSYEQYF
TGTGCCAGCAGCAACCCCCGGCGGGAGGGCTCCTACGAGCAGTACTTC
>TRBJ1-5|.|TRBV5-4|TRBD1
CASSLDRGGPQHF
TGTGCCAGCAGCTTGGACAGGGGGGGGCCCCAGCATTTT
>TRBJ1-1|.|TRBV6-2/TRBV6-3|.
CASSYRLDSSNTEAFF
TGTGCCAGCAGTTACCGCCTGGACAGTTCGAACACTGAAGCTTTCTTT
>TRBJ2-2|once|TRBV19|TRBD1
CASSTGQGSGTGELFF
TGTGCCAGTAGTACCGGACAGGGGTCGGGCACCGGGGAGCTGTTTTTT
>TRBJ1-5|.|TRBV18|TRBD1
CASSPPSQGGNQPQHF
TGTGCCAGCTCACCACCTTCACAGGGGGGTAATCAGCCCCAGCATTTT
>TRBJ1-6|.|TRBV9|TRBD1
CASSVGQGGRDLHF
TGTGCCAGCAGCGTAGGCCAGGGGGGACGCGACCTCCACTTT
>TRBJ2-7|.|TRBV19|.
CASRDRLYEQYF
TGTGCCAGTAGAGATAGACTCTACGAGCAGTACTTC
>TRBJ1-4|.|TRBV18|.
CASSPYFQSRGEKLFF
TGTGCCAGCTCACCCTATTTTCAGTCCCGGGGTGAAAAACTGTTTTTT